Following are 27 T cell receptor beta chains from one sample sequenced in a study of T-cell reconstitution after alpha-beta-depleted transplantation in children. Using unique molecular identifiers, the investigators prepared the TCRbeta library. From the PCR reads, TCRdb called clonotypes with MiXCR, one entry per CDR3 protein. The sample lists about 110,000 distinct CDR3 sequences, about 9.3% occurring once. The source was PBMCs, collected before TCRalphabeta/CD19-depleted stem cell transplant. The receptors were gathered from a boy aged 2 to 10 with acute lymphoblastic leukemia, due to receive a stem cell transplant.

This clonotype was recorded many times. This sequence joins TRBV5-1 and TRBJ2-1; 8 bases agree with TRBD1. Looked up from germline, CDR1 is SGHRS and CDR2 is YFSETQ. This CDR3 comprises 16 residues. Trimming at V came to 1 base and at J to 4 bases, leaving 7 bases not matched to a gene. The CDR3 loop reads CASSLLQTGGYNEQFF. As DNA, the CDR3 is TGCGCCAGCAGCTTGCTTCAAACAGGGGGATACAATGAGCAGTTCTTC.

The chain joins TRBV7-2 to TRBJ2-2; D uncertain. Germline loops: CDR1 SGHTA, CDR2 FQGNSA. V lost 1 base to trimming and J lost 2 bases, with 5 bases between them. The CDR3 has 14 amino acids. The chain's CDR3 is CASSLGSNTGELFF. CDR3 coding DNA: TGTGCCAGCAGCTTAGGATCTAACACCGGGGAGCTGTTTTTT.

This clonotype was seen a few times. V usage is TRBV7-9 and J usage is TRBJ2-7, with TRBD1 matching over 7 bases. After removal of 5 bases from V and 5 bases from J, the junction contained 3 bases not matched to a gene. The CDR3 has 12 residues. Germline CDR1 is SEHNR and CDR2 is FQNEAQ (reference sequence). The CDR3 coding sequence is TGTGCCAGCAGCCCTGACAGGGACGAGCAGTACTTC. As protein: CASSPDRDEQYF. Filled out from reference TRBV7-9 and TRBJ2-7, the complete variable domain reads DTGVSQNPRHKITKRGQNVTFRCDPISEHNRLYWYRQTLGQGPEFLTYFQNEAQLEKSRLLSDRFSAERPKGSFSTLEIQRTEQGDSAMYLCASSPDRDEQYFGPGTRLTVT.

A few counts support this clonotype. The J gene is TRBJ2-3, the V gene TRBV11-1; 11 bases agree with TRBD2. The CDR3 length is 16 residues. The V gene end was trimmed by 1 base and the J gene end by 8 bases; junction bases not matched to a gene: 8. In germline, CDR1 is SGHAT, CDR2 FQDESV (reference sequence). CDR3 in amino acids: CASSLEGTSGRGTQYF. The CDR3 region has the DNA TGTGCCAGCAGCTTAGAAGGGACTAGCGGTCGGGGTACGCAGTATTTT.

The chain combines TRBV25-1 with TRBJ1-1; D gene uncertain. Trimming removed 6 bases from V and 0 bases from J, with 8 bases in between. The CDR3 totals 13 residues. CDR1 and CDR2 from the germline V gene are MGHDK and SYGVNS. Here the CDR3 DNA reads TGTGCCAGCAGATGGTCCCTGAACACTGAAGCTTTCTTT. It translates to CASRWSLNTEAFF.

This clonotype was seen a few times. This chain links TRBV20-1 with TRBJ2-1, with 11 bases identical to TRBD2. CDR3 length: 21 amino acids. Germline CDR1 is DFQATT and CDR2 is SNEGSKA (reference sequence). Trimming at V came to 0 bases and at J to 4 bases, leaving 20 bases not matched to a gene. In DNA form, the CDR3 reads TGCAGTGCTAGAGATCCCTTTGGGACTAGCGGACGGACGGACCGTTACAATGAGCAGTTCTTC. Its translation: CSARDPFGTSGRTDRYNEQFF.

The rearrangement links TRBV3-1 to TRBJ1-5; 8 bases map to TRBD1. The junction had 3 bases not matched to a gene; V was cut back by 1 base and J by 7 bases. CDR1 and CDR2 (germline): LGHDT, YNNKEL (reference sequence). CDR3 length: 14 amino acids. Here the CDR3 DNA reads TGTGCCAGCAGCCAAGCGACAGGGGACCAGCCCCAGCATTTT. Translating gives CASSQATGDQPQHF.

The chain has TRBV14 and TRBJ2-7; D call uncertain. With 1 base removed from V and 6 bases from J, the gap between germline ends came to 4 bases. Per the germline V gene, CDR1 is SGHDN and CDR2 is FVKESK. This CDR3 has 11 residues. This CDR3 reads CASSQAREQYF. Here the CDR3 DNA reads TGTGCCAGCAGCCAAGCACGCGAGCAGTACTTC.

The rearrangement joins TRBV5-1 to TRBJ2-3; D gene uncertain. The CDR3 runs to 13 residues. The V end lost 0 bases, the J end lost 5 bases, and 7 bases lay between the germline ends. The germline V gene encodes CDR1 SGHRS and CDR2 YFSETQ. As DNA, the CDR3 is TGCGCCAGCAGCTTGGGGGCCGAAGATACGCAGTATTTT. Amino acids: CASSLGAEDTQYF.

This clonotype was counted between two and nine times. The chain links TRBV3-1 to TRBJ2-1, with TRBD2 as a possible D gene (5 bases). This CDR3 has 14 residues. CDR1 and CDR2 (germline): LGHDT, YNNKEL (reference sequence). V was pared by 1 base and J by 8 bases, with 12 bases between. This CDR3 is CASSQADSRDEQFF. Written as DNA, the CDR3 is TGTGCCAGCAGCCAAGCGGACTCCCGAGATGAGCAGTTCTTC.

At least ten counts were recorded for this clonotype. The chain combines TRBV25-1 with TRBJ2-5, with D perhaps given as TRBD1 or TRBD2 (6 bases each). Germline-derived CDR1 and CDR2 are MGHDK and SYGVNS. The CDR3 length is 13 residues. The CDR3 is CATTGGAGETQYF. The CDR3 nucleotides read TGTGCGACGACCGGGGGCGCGGGGGAGACCCAGTACTTC.

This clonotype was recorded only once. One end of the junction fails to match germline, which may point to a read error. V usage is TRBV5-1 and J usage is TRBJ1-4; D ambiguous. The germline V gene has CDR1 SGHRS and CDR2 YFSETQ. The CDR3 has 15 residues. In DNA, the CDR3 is TGCGCCAGCTGCTTGGTAGACCGCGGTCTTGAAAAACTGTTTTTT. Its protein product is CASCLVDRGLEKLFF.

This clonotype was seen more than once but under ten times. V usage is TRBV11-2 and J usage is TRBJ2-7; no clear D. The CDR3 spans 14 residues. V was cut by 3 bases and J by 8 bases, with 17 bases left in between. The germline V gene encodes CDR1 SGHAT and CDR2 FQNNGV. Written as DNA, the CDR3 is TGTGCCAGCAGCTTCCGGGCTGTGCCGGTTAAGCAGTACTTC. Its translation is CASSFRAVPVKQYF.

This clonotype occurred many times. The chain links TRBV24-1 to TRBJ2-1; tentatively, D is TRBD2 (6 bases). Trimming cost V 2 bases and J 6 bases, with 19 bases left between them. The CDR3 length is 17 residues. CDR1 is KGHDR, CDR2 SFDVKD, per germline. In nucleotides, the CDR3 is TGTGCCACCAGTGATTCCCCTAGGGCGGGAACCCTCAATGAGCAGTTCTTC. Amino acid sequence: CATSDSPRAGTLNEQFF.

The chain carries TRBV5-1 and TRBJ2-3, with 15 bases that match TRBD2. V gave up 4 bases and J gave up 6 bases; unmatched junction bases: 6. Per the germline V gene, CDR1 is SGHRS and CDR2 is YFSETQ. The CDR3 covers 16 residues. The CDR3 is CASSSGLAGGRDTQYF. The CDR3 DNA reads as TGCGCCAGCAGCAGCGGACTAGCGGGAGGGAGGGATACGCAGTATTTT.

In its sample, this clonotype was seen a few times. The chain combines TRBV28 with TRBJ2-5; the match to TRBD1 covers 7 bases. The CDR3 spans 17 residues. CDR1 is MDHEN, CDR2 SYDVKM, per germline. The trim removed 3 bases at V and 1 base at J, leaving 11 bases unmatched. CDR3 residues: CASSFPADRAFQETQYF. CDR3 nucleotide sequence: TGTGCCAGCAGTTTTCCCGCCGACAGGGCCTTCCAAGAGACCCAGTACTTC.

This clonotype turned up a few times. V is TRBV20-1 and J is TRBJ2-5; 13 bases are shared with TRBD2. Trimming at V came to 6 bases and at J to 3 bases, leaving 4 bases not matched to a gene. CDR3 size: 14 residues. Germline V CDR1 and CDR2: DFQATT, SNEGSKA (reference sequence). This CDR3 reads CSARGLAGEETQYF. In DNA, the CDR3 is TGCAGTGCCCGAGGACTAGCGGGAGAAGAGACCCAGTACTTC.

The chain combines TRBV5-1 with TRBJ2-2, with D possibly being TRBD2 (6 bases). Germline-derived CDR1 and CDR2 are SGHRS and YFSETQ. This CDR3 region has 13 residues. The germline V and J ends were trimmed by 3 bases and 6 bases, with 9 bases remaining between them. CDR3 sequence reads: CASSYGGSGELFF. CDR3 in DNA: TGCGCCAGCAGCTACGGAGGGTCCGGGGAGCTGTTTTTT.

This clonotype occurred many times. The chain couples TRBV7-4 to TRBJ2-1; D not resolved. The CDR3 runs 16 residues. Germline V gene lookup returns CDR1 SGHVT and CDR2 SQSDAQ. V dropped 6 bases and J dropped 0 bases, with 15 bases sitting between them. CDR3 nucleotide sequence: TGTGCCAGCAGATTGAGCGCTGTTAGCTCCTACAATGAGCAGTTCTTC. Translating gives CASRLSAVSSYNEQFF.

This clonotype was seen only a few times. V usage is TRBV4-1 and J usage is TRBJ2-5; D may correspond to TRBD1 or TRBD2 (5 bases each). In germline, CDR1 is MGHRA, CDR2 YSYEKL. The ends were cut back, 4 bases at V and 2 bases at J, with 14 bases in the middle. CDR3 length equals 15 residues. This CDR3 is CASSPGSLTQETQYF. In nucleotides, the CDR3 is TGCGCCAGCAGCCCAGGGAGCCTCACTCAAGAGACCCAGTACTTC.

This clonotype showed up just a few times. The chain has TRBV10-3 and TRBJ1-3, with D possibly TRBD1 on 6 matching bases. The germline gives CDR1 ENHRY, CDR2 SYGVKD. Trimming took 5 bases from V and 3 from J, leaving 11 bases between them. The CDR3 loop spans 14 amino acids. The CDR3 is CAISSTGVGNTIYF. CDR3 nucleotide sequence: TGTGCCATCAGTTCGACAGGCGTTGGAAACACCATATATTTT.

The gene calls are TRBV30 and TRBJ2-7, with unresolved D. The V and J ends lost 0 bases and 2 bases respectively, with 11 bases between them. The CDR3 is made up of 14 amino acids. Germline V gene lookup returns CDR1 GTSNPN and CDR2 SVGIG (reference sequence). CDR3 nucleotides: TGTGCCTGGAGTGTACTTGGCGGAACCTACGAGCAGTACTTC. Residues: CAWSVLGGTYEQYF. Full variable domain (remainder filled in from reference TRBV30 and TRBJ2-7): SQTIHQWPATLVQPVGSPLSLECTVEGTSNPNLYWYRQAAGRGLQLLFYSVGIGQISSEVPQNLSASRPQDRQFILSSKKLLLSDSGFYLCAWSVLGGTYEQYFGPGTRLTVT.

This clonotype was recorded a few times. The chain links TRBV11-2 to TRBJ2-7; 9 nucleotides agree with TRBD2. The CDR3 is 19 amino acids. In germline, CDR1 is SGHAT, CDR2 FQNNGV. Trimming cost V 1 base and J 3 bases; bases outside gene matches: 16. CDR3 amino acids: CASSLVRRLREGPNYEQYF. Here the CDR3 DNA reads TGTGCCAGCAGCTTAGTCCGGCGGCTGCGGGAGGGCCCCAACTACGAGCAGTACTTC.

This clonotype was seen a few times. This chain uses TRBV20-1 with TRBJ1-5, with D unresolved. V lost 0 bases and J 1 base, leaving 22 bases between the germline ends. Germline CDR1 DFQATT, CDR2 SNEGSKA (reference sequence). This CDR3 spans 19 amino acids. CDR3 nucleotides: TGCAGTGCTAGAGATTTCCGGAAAATAGCCTTACCGAGCAATCAGCCCCAGCATTTT. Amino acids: CSARDFRKIALPSNQPQHF.

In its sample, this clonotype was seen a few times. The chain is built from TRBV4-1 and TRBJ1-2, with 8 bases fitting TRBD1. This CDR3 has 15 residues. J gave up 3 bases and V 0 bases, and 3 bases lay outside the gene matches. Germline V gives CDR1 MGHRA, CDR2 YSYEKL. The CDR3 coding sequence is TGCGCCAGCAGCCAAGAGGACAGGGTGGACTATGGCTACACCTTC. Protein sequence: CASSQEDRVDYGYTF.

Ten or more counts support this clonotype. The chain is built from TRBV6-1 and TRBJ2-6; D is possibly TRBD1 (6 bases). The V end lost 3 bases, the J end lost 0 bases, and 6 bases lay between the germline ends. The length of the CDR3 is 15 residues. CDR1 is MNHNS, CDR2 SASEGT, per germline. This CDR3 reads CASSEDSSGANVLTF. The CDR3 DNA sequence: TGTGCCAGCAGTGAGGACAGCTCTGGGGCCAACGTCCTGACTTTC.

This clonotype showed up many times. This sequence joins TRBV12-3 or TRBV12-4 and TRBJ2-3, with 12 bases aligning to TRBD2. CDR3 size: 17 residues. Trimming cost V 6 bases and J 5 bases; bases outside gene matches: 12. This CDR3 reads CASSPSPSGRAIDTQYF. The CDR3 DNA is TGTGCCAGCAGCCCCTCGCCTAGCGGGAGGGCCATAGATACGCAGTATTTT.